The text below deals with one TCR beta chain. CD45RO-negative, CCR7-selected cells formed the naive CD8 fraction, which excluded terminally differentiated effector memory CD45RA+ cells. DNA at approximately 200 ng, roughly 27,000 T cell genomes, went into sorted-subset replicate PCRs. Assay used: immunoSEQ multiplex PCR; TCRdb lists only in-frame clones, some missing. The sample lists hundreds of thousands of clones; about 96% were seen once. The entry originates in a study of shared clonotypes between healthy human individuals. The ends lost 5 bases at V and 8 bases at J; junction bases unmatched: 8. The CDR3 loop spans 15 amino acids. The germline V gene has CDR1 SEHNR and CDR2 FQNEAQ (reference sequence).

This chain connects TRBV7-9 to TRBJ2-1, with 11 nucleotides matching TRBD1. This receptor was identified in a young woman in good health. The source material was naive CD8+ T cells sorted from blood. The CDR3 reads CASSPGTGGLDEQFF. The CDR3 DNA reads as TGTGCCAGCAGCCCAGGGACAGGGGGTTTAGATGAGCAGTTCTTC.